Following are 8 T cell receptor beta chains from one sample sequenced in a study of T cells and copy number aberrations in small-cell lung cancer. Assay used: immunoSEQ multiplex PCR; TCRdb lists only in-frame clones, some missing. Of around 1,500 clones listed, around four fifths were seen once; the top ten hold 5% to 8%. Source material: normal tissue next to the tumor. These receptors were obtained from a man in his sixties with small cell lung cancer.

The J gene is TRBJ2-1, the V gene TRBV9, with D perhaps matching TRBD1 (6 bases). The CDR3 totals 15 residues. Looked up from germline, CDR1 is SGDLS and CDR2 is YYNGEE. V lost 3 bases and J lost 3, with 13 bases in between. CDR3: CASSGPGTHYNEQFF. In DNA, the CDR3 is TGTGCCAGCAGCGGCCCCGGGACACACTACAATGAGCAGTTCTTC.

About this clone: The CDR3 end shows no conserved phenylalanine or tryptophan, and so a read error is likely. The chain joins TRBV30 to TRBJ1-4; 8 bases fit TRBD1. Per the germline V gene, CDR1 is GTSNPN and CDR2 is SVGIG (reference sequence). The CDR3 has 11 amino acids. CDR3 loop: CASDRGEKLFC. The DNA of the CDR3 is TGTGCATCCGACAGGGGTGAAAAACTGTTTTGT.

V and J are TRBV7-9 and TRBJ1-1; D is possibly TRBD1 (6 bases). The germline CDR1 and CDR2 sequences are SEHNR and FQNEAQ (reference sequence). The CDR3 has 13 residues. V was shortened by 5 bases and J by 3 bases, with 10 bases between the two germline ends. The chain's CDR3 is CASSQGSYTEAFF. The DNA for the CDR3 is TGTGCCAGCAGCCAGGGGTCTTACACTGAAGCTTTCTTT. Full variable domain (missing parts from reference TRBV7-9 and TRBJ1-1): DTGVSQNPRHKITKRGQNVTFRCDPISEHNRLYWYRQTLGQGPEFLTYFQNEAQLEKSRLLSDRFSAERPKGSFSTLEIQRTEQGDSAMYLCASSQGSYTEAFFGQGTRLTVV.

The rearrangement uses TRBV5-5 and TRBJ1-2; possible D gene TRBD1, 5 bases. CDR1 is SGHKS, CDR2 YYEKEE, per germline (reference sequence). Trimming took off 1 base at V and 2 bases at J, with 9 bases between the two ends. The CDR3 consists of 14 residues. This CDR3 reads CASSLTRANYGYTF. CDR3 coding DNA: TGTGCCAGCAGCTTGACCAGGGCAAACTATGGCTACACCTTC.

The chain links TRBV2 to TRBJ2-1; tentative D call: TRBD2 (5 bases). The CDR3 has 16 amino acids. V was pared by 3 bases and J by 0 bases, with 12 bases between. Germline V gene lookup returns CDR1 SNHLY and CDR2 FYNNEI. For the CDR3, the DNA is TGTGCCAGCAGTGAGTTTGGGAGTGGCTCCTACAATGAGCAGTTCTTC. It yields the protein CASSEFGSGSYNEQFF.

CDR3 protein: CASSRRDTGAYEQYF. CDR3 sequence (DNA): TGTGCCAGCAGCAGACGGGACACTGGAGCCTACGAGCAGTACTTC. The gene calls are TRBV5-4 and TRBJ2-7, with a tentative D call TRBD1 (6 bases). This CDR3 comprises 15 residues. Deletions cut 4 bases from V and 2 bases from J, with 16 bases between. The germline V gene has CDR1 SGHNT and CDR2 YYREEE (reference sequence).

The J gene is TRBJ1-2, the V gene TRBV28; the D gene is possibly TRBD1 (5 bases). Germline CDR1 and CDR2: MDHEN and SYDVKM. CDR3 size: 11 residues. V was trimmed by 2 bases and J by 14 bases, leaving 12 bases between them. The CDR3 loop is CASSLRQRPTF. DNA for the CDR3: TGTGCCAGCAGTTTACGACAGCGCCCGACCTTC.

CDR3 region: CAWSALGENTEAFF. The CDR3 DNA reads as TGTGCCTGGAGTGCTCTGGGTGAGAACACTGAAGCTTTCTTT. The V call is TRBV30, the J call TRBJ1-1, with no clear D. V was trimmed by 1 base and J by 1 base, leaving 10 bases between them. Germline CDR1 GTSNPN, CDR2 SVGIG (reference sequence). The CDR3 has 14 residues.